These 11 T cell receptor beta chains share one sample of origin, sequenced in a study of technical replicates of blood from four donors. Clones were read by immunoSEQ multiplex PCR, and TCRdb kept only the in-frame ones, dropping some. The data contain 55,000 to 80,000 clones, 80% to 95% of them seen just once; the ten biggest clones take up about 0.43%. Sequencing was carried out using T cells isolated from PBMCs. The receptors here all came from a human donor in good health.

The chain joins TRBV7-6 to TRBJ1-1; a weak D match, TRBD1 (5 bases). Germline V CDR1 and CDR2: SGHVS, FNYEAQ. The CDR3 length is 12 residues. Deletions cut 8 bases from V and 3 bases from J, with 10 bases between. CDR3: CASGGLDTEAFF. DNA of the CDR3: TGTGCCAGCGGGGGGTTAGACACTGAAGCTTTCTTT.

The V and J genes are TRBV29-1 and TRBJ2-7; D not certain. Germline loops: CDR1 SQVTM, CDR2 ANQGSEA. V gave up 6 bases and J gave up 2 bases, with 11 bases separating them. The CDR3 spans 12 residues. CDR3 protein: CSVVGETYEQYF. CDR3 bases: TGCAGCGTCGTGGGCGAAACCTACGAGCAGTACTTC.

V is TRBV5-6 and J is TRBJ2-1, with 15 nucleotides matching TRBD2. Germline V CDR1 and CDR2: SGHDT, YYEEEE. V shed 4 bases and J 3 bases; nucleotides not matched to a gene: 5. The CDR3 has 17 residues. CDR3 in DNA: TGTGCCAGCAGCCCTGGACTAGCGGGAGGGTTCTACAATGAGCAGTTCTTC. Translating it yields CASSPGLAGGFYNEQFF.

J is TRBJ1-2 and V is TRBV2; D gene uncertain. The length of the CDR3 is 12 residues. V was trimmed by 8 bases and J by 8 bases, leaving 15 bases between them. Germline V CDR1 and CDR2: SNHLY, FYNNEI. The DNA of the CDR3 is TGTGCCAGCCCTAGTCGTAACTGGGGCTACACCTTC. Translating gives CASPSRNWGYTF. Complete variable domain (other parts from reference TRBV2 and TRBJ1-2): EPEVTQTPSHQVTQMGQEVILRCVPISNHLYFYWYRQILGQKVEFLVSFYNNEISEKSEIFDDQFSVERPDGSNFTLKIRSTKLEDSAMYFCASPSRNWGYTFGSGTRLTVV.

The chain carries TRBV5-4 and TRBJ2-3; the D is unclear. The germline gives CDR1 SGHNT, CDR2 YYREEE (reference sequence). The CDR3 runs 14 residues. Trimming took off 3 bases at V and 4 bases at J, with 12 bases between the two ends. The CDR3 coding sequence is TGTGCCAGCAGCTATGGAGACTGGCCAGATACGCAGTATTTT. Translated, it gives CASSYGDWPDTQYF.

The chain has TRBV6-4 and TRBJ1-5; weak D call: TRBD1 (5 bases). This CDR3 comprises 15 residues. CDR1 and CDR2 (germline): MRHNA, SNTAGT. The V gene lost 6 bases and the J gene lost 6 bases, with 18 bases spanning the gap. The CDR3 loop is CASREIPDSFQPQHF. Here the CDR3 DNA reads TGTGCCAGCAGGGAAATCCCTGACAGTTTTCAGCCCCAGCATTTT.

There are a few counts of this clone. The gene calls are TRBV6-1 and TRBJ1-1, with 7 bases fitting TRBD1. V lost 8 bases and J lost 3; bases outside the gene matches: 3. The germline gives CDR1 MNHNS, CDR2 SASEGT. The CDR3 sequence is 12 residues long. In DNA form, the CDR3 reads TGTGCCAGCTGCAGGGGGTACACTGAAGCTTTCTTT. This translates into CASCRGYTEAFF.

This clone came up a few times. The chain has TRBV5-6 and TRBJ2-2; D is undetermined. Per the germline V gene, CDR1 is SGHDT and CDR2 is YYEEEE. The CDR3 loop spans 15 amino acids. V was pared by 4 bases and J by 7 bases, with 17 bases between. DNA of the CDR3: TGTGCCAGCAGCCCTGACACACTTACCTTCGGGGAGCTGTTTTTT. Translating it yields CASSPDTLTFGELFF.

This chain links TRBV30 with TRBJ1-2; no clear D. Germline V gene lookup returns CDR1 GTSNPN and CDR2 SVGIG (reference sequence). V lost 3 bases and J lost 6, with 17 bases in between. This CDR3 has 14 residues. The CDR3 region is CAWSRRRLTNGYTF. Written as DNA, the CDR3 is TGTGCCTGGAGCCGACGGAGATTAACCAATGGCTACACCTTC.

The rearrangement links TRBV30 to TRBJ2-1, with D maybe TRBD2 (6 bases). The CDR3 spans 13 residues. Per germline, CDR1 GTSNPN and CDR2 SVGIG (reference sequence). Trimming took off 0 bases at V and 8 bases at J, with 11 bases between the two ends. As DNA, the CDR3 is TGTGCCTGGAGTGTACCCGGGAGTGATGAGCAGTTCTTC. It codes for CAWSVPGSDEQFF.

The genes are TRBV12-5 and TRBJ2-7, with TRBD1 matching 10 bases. This CDR3 has 15 residues. V lost 2 bases, J lost 3 bases, and 4 bases stayed unmatched. Germline CDR1 and CDR2: LGHNT and FRNRAP. CDR3 amino acids: CASGLPGTGVYEQYF. CDR3 coding DNA: TGTGCTAGTGGTTTGCCCGGGACAGGGGTCTACGAGCAGTACTTC.